This T cell receptor beta chain comes out of a study of T cell changes during pregnancy in multiple sclerosis. The ends lost 1 base at V and 11 bases at J; junction bases unmatched: 13. Germline CDR1 reads MNHEY; CDR2 reads SVGAGI. The CDR3 length is 15 residues. Sequencing used immunoSEQ multiplex PCR; TCRdb keeps in-frame clones, though not all of them. The sample comprises some 61,000 clones, 91% of which are singletons, and 0.86% rests with the top ten. This chain links TRBV6-5 with TRBJ1-1; 7 nucleotides match TRBD1. The receptor was derived from a female donor with multiple sclerosis, enrolled in a pregnancy study. Specimen: peripheral blood, collected in the second trimester of pregnancy. Here the CDR3 DNA reads TGTGCCAGCAGTTACTATGGGGATAGCAGGGGGAACGCTTTCTTT. Translating it yields CASSYYGDSRGNAFF.